These T cell receptor beta chains were read from a single sample in a study of cytomegalovirus exposure and HLA in healthy donors. Generated by immunoSEQ multiplex PCR, the TCRdb table keeps only in-frame clones and is missing some. The sample shows about 140,000 clones, 75% to 85% of them seen only once. The material sequenced was PBMCs. These receptors were taken from a man in his fifties in good health and CMV-seronegative. The CDR3 runs from the conserved cysteine through the conserved F or W. The D gene is left open where the match is weak. Size is stated for part of the rows, as once, few or many counts, or as a class when the clone is expanded.

j_call v_call clone_size d_call cdr3_aa cdr3_nt
TRBJ2-6 TRBV6-5 NA NA CASSYAGSSGANVLTF TGTGCCAGCAGTTACGCGGGAAGCTCTGGGGCCAACGTCCTGACTTTC
TRBJ2-3 TRBV6-6 NA NA CASSSRHPTDTQYF TGTGCCAGCAGTTCCAGACACCCCACAGATACGCAGTATTTT
TRBJ1-4 TRBV15 NA NA CATSKAQGGTNEKLFF TGTGCCACCAGCAAGGCACAGGGAGGGACTAATGAAAAACTGTTTTTT
TRBJ2-1 TRBV9 NA NA CASSVAGASYNEQFF TGTGCCAGCAGCGTAGCGGGAGCTTCCTACAATGAGCAGTTCTTC
TRBJ2-7 TRBV7-6 NA TRBD1 CASSLQGPEQYF TGTGCCAGCAGCCTACAGGGGCCCGAGCAGTACTTC
TRBJ2-1 TRBV4-1 NA TRBD1 CASSPGQGGYNEQFF TGCGCCAGCAGCCCCGGACAGGGAGGTTACAATGAGCAGTTCTTC
TRBJ2-7 TRBV6-1 NA TRBD1 CASSALQGGSSYEQYF TGTGCCAGCAGTGCGCTACAGGGGGGAAGCTCCTACGAGCAGTACTTC
TRBJ2-1 TRBV6-5 NA NA CASLGGGRNEQFF TGTGCCAGCTTGGGGGGCGGGAGAAATGAGCAGTTCTTC
TRBJ2-2 TRBV7-9 NA NA CASSPPGGLGLFF TGTGCCAGCAGCCCACCCGGGGGGCTAGGGCTGTTTTTT
TRBJ2-6 TRBV19 NA NA CASRSSGANVLTF TGTGCCAGTAGGTCTTCTGGGGCCAACGTCCTGACTTTC
TRBJ2-2 TRBV29-1 once NA CSVDRENTGELFF TGCAGCGTTGACAGGGAGAACACCGGGGAGCTGTTTTTT
TRBJ1-5 TRBV28 NA NA CASSLISEGGPQHF TGTGCCAGCAGTTTAATCAGCGAAGGGGGGCCCCAGCATTTT
TRBJ1-2 TRBV19 few NA CASSTPQGYYGYTF TGTGCCAGTAGTACCCCACAGGGATACTATGGCTACACCTTC
TRBJ1-2 TRBV4-1 few TRBD1 CASSHPTGGLNYGYTF TGCGCCAGCAGCCATCCGACAGGGGGCCTAAACTATGGCTACACCTTC
TRBJ2-5 TRBV30 NA NA CAWKADSRETQYF TGTGCCTGGAAAGCGGACAGTCGTGAGACCCAGTACTTC
TRBJ1-6 TRBV5-4 NA NA CASSLDGSSSGVSPLHF TGTGCCAGCAGCTTGGATGGCTCCTCTTCAGGGGTTTCACCCCTCCACTTT
TRBJ2-7 TRBV29-1 NA TRBD1 CSVDFGTGGSEQYF TGCAGCGTTGATTTCGGGACAGGGGGCAGCGAGCAGTACTTC
TRBJ2-4 TRBV6-1 NA TRBD2 CASSEILAGSKNIQYF TGTGCCAGCAGTGAAATACTAGCGGGGTCAAAAAACATTCAGTACTTC
TRBJ1-1 TRBV6-1 few NA CASRQEAFF TGTGCCAGCAGGCAGGAAGCTTTCTTT
TRBJ1-5 TRBV15 NA NA CATSRAQGVDQPQHF TGTGCCACCAGCAGAGCTCAGGGTGTGGATCAGCCCCAGCATTTT
TRBJ2-7 TRBV13 NA TRBD1 CASSSPGQGYEQYF TGTGCCAGCAGCTCGCCGGGACAGGGGTACGAGCAGTACTTC
TRBJ2-2 TRBV11-3 NA NA CASSLGPGELFF TGTGCCAGCAGCTTAGGTCCGGGGGAGCTGTTTTTT
TRBJ2-2 TRBV5-4 NA NA CASSLGQGTGELFF TGTGCCAGCAGCTTGGGGCAGGGTACCGGGGAGCTGTTTTTT
TRBJ1-2 TRBV29-1 once NA CSVGLPSRAGPNYGYTF TGCAGCGTTGGACTACCGAGCCGGGCAGGCCCCAACTATGGCTACACCTTC
TRBJ1-1 TRBV6-5 few TRBD1 CASRTGTANTEAFF TGTGCCAGCAGAACCGGGACAGCGAACACTGAAGCTTTCTTT
TRBJ1-1 TRBV11-3 NA NA CASSQRQDRWGNTEAFF TGTGCCAGCAGCCAAAGACAGGATCGTTGGGGGAACACTGAAGCTTTCTTT
TRBJ2-3 TRBV11-2 NA NA CASSLGGAGTVGQSTQYF TGTGCCAGCAGCTTAGGGGGAGCTGGGACTGTCGGGCAGAGTACGCAGTATTTT
TRBJ1-2 TRBV29-1 NA NA CSVVLNQIYTF TGCAGCGTTGTTTTAAACCAGATCTACACCTTC
TRBJ2-1 TRBV9 once NA CASSAGGSGSYNEQFF TGTGCCAGCAGCGCTGGGGGGAGTGGCTCCTACAATGAGCAGTTCTTC
TRBJ2-7 TRBV18 NA NA CASSPADYEQYF TGTGCCAGCTCACCGGCGGACTACGAGCAGTACTTC
TRBJ1-1 TRBV5-6 NA NA CASSRALRDTEAFF TGTGCCAGCAGCCGGGCTTTGCGGGACACTGAAGCTTTCTTT
TRBJ1-1 TRBV10-1 NA NA CASRVWSTEAFF TGCGCCAGCAGGGTCTGGAGCACTGAAGCTTTCTTT
TRBJ1-1 TRBV15 NA NA CATSRDLGGHTFF TGTGCCACCAGCAGAGATCTGGGAGGACATACTTTCTTT